Included here is one T cell receptor beta chain sequence, with context. Its antigen is currently not known. Base qualities are not recorded, but no much larger clone differs from it by a single base. CDR1 and CDR2 (GTSNPN, SVGIG) derive from the germline V gene (reference sequence). V ends up 3 bases short and J 6 bases short, with an unmatched junction base count of 7. The CDR3 spans 14 residues, from the cysteine through the phenylalanine. Solely the CDR3 DNA is kept, with 42 bases framed from the first base. Explained via the paper, the treatment or condition label denotes: oral pan-JAK inhibitor, 5-10 mg twice daily. From alopecia areata patients, peripheral blood was collected along with lesional scalp punch biopsies. PBMCs were isolated by density centrifugation and stained for CD3, CD4 and CD8, after which CD4+ and CD8+ T cells were sorted on a FACSAria. The data were obtained in a study of CD8+ T cells in alopecia areata (dated by TCRdb to 2016 to 2019). The study in broad terms: Treated patients were enrolled in an open-label pilot trial of oral tofacitinib, 5 to 10 mg twice daily, for moderate-to-severe alopecia areata. High-throughput TCRbeta sequencing was used to examine T cell clonal expansion in alopecia areata in both the C3H/HeJ mouse model and human patients. Tofacitinib was given for 6 to 18 months, followed by 6 months of follow-up off drug to assess delayed response and recurrence. On the human side, TCRbeta sequencing was run on scalp tissue and on sorted CD4+ and CD8+ peripheral blood T cells from healthy controls and from alopecia areata patients with either patchy or totalis/universalis disease. The SALT score, which quantifies the percentage of affected scalp surface area, was used to measure disease severity in treated patients. TCRbeta CDR3 regions were amplified by immunoSEQ multiplex PCR using 35 Vbeta forward and 13 Jbeta reverse primers. Clonality in the scalp was compared among normal scalp (n=4), patchy alopecia areata scalp (n=8), and alopecia totalis/universalis scalp (n=8). RNA came from the PAXgene miRNA kit for fixed scalp, the miRNeasy kit for PBMCs, and the RNeasy kit for mouse skin. Biopsies were taken from tofacitinib-treated patients at baseline and at 4 and 24 weeks of treatment, and a later scalp biopsy was taken in several of the tofacitinib-treated patients. What the research found in general, with its limitations: Compared with normal scalp, lesional scalp, particularly in alopecia totalis/universalis, had higher clonality and more expanded CD8+ clones, which suggests antigenic drive. Shared TCR sequences between patients were less evident than in mice, which may be partly attributable to HLA diversity in the patient population. Scalp TCR repertoire analysis is complicated because resident alphabeta T cells in normal human skin are also sequenced, whereas mouse skin is dominated by gammadelta T cells. Many expanded lesional clones persisted in scalp and blood during tofacitinib treatment, which may partly explain relapse after stopping treatment. Scalp clonality and the number of expanded CD8+ clones among the top 100 scalp clones were significantly decreased by tofacitinib. Because the treated cohort was small and included a single nonresponder, larger studies are needed to assess links between baseline CD8+ expansion and response.

The method behind the library was the immunoSEQ multiplex PCR assay. For TCR sequencing, RNA was extracted from every sample and reverse transcribed into cDNA to serve as template. First-strand cDNA was synthesized with SuperScript III using a 2:1 mix of oligo-dT and random hexamers. A synthetic immune receptor repertoire was used to gauge amplification bias, and whatever bias remained was removed computationally. Processing in the source paper ran as follows. Raw reads were preprocessed for error removal, and CDR3 was defined according to IMGT conventions as running from the conserved cysteine to phenylalanine. Clonality was calculated as 1 minus Shannon entropy normalized by log2 of the number of productive unique TCRs. Whether each scalp clone was CD4 or CD8 was inferred by checking scalp TCRbeta sequences against the CD4 and CD8 repertoires from sorted blood. Not all clones reach the TCRdb copy of this immuneACCESS table, which keeps in-frame sequences only. Checked studies attribute under half of the gap to unresolved V genes and leave the rest unexplained. The V and J calls and the clone size are those of that table, but D and trimming were determined from the DNA. For this sample the table gives around 300,000 clones, of which around three fifths were detected only once. Roughly 0.93% of the sample is in the top ten clones.

The receptor was derived from a human donor with alopecia areata. The sequence is built from TRBV30 and TRBJ1-5; 8 central nucleotides agree with TRBD1. The sample in question was CD4+ T cells sorted from blood, obtained at approximately week 52, from a patient treated with tofacitinib. The sequenced DNA is TGTGCCTGGAGCCAACCAGGGGGCAGTCAGCCCCAGCATTTT. It codes for CAWSQPGGSQPQHF. The entire variable domain, with the stretches around the CDR3 drawn from the reference TRBV30 and TRBJ1-5 proteins, is SQTIHQWPATLVQPVGSPLSLECTVEGTSNPNLYWYRQAAGRGLQLLFYSVGIGQISSEVPQNLSASRPQDRQFILSSKKLLLSDSGFYLCAWSQPGGSQPQHFGDGTRLSIL.